What follows are 11 T cell receptor beta chains derived from one specimen sequenced in a study of naive and memory T cell subsets. Both TRBC1 and TRBC2 were covered by a beta constant-region primer of two equimolar oligonucleotides. The ligated cDNA underwent four PCR rounds using SP2 and nested alpha and beta constant-region primers. From the UMI-ligation and nested PCR reads, TCRdb called clonotypes with MiXCR, one entry per CDR3 protein. The repertoire includes fewer than 4,500 distinct CDR3 sequences, roughly 5.6% of them detected once, and around 26% sits in the top ten. Source material: effector memory CD8+ T cells from blood. Subset meaning: effector memory, CD45RA- CD27-. These receptors were collected from a human donor in good health.

This rearrangement joins TRBV6-4 to TRBJ2-1; 11 bases match TRBD1. Germline V lookup: CDR1 MRHNA, CDR2 SNTAGT. Trimming took 2 bases from V and 6 from J; bases not matched to a gene: 0. The CDR3 sequence is 14 residues long. The CDR3 DNA follows: TGTGCCAGCAGTGACGGGACAGGGGGCAATGAGCAGTTCTTC. The encoded protein is CASSDGTGGNEQFF.

By share of the sample, this clonotype is medium-sized (0.01 to 0.1%). The chain joins TRBV6-2 or TRBV6-3 to TRBJ1-1; the D is unclear. This CDR3 has 10 amino acids. CDR1 MNHEY and CDR2 SVGEGT come from the germline V gene. With 8 bases removed from V and 10 bases from J, the gap between germline ends came to 11 bases. CDR3: CASGQALAFF. The CDR3 bases are TGTGCCAGCGGGCAAGCGTTAGCTTTCTTT.

This clonotype counts as hyperexpanded. The chain joins TRBV10-1 to TRBJ2-1, with D uncertain. The V gene's germline CDR1 is WNHNN and CDR2 SYGVQD (reference sequence). There are 14 residues in the CDR3. The V and J ends lost 6 bases and 8 bases respectively, with 17 bases between them. The CDR3: CASSFSISGDEQFF. CDR3 nucleotides: TGCGCCAGCAGCTTCTCCATCTCGGGCGATGAGCAGTTCTTC.

This clonotype qualifies as medium-sized. V and J are TRBV6-4 and TRBJ2-1; possibly TRBD1 for D (5 bases). Trimming took 0 bases from V and 5 from J, leaving 5 bases between them. The length of the CDR3 is 13 residues. CDR1 MRHNA and CDR2 SNTAGT come from the germline V gene. The CDR3 here is CASSDSDNNEQFF. The CDR3 region has the DNA TGTGCCAGCAGTGACTCGGACAACAATGAGCAGTTCTTC.

This clonotype was seen at least ten times. V is TRBV6-2 or TRBV6-3 and J is TRBJ1-2; D not certain. The V gene's germline CDR1 is MNHEY and CDR2 SVGEGT. The V and J ends lost 4 bases and 4 bases respectively, with 13 bases between them. The CDR3 runs to 14 residues. This CDR3 reads CASSLDEFGYGYTF. In DNA, the CDR3 is TGTGCCAGCAGTTTAGATGAATTCGGCTATGGCTACACCTTC.

This clonotype qualifies as medium-sized. The chain joins TRBV20-1 to TRBJ2-7, with TRBD1 matching over 7 bases. The CDR3 runs to 14 residues. Per the germline V gene, CDR1 is DFQATT and CDR2 is SNEGSKA (reference sequence). The V segment lost 2 bases and the J segment 3 bases; nucleotides outside the gene matches: 7. CDR3 sequence (DNA): TGCAGTGCTAGAACCGGACAGGTCGACTACGAGCAGTACTTC. This codes for CSARTGQVDYEQYF.

In this sample, this clonotype is medium-sized. This chain connects TRBV15 to TRBJ2-2; D might be TRBD1 (6 bases). This CDR3 has 16 amino acids. The ends were cut back, 4 bases at V and 2 bases at J, with 14 bases in the middle. Germline V gene sequence: CDR1 LNHNV, CDR2 YYDKDF (reference sequence). The CDR3 region is CATSITGTPNTGELFF. DNA for the CDR3: TGTGCCACCAGCATAACCGGGACACCCAACACCGGGGAGCTGTTTTTT. Drawing the rest from reference TRBV15 and TRBJ2-2, the complete variable domain is DAMVIQNPRYQVTQFGKPVTLSCSQTLNHNVMYWYQQKSSQAPKLLFHYYDKDFNNEADTPDNFQSRRPNTSFCFLDIRSPGLGDTAMYLCATSITGTPNTGELFFGEGSRLTVL.

In this sample, this clonotype turned up many times. The chain has TRBV14 and TRBJ2-1; 10 positions agree with TRBD1. The CDR3 runs to 14 residues. Germline CDR1 reads SGHDN; CDR2 reads FVKESK. V was pared by 6 bases and J by 5 bases, with 4 bases of the junction left unmatched. This CDR3 reads CASRRTGGDNEQFF. In DNA, the CDR3 is TGTGCCAGCAGACGGACAGGGGGGGACAATGAGCAGTTCTTC. The complete variable domain, with remaining parts taken from reference TRBV14 and TRBJ2-1, reads EAGVTQFPSHSVIEKGQTVTLRCDPISGHDNLYWYRRVMGKEIKFLLHFVKESKQDESGMPNNRFLAERTGGTYSTLKVQPAELEDSGVYFCASRRTGGDNEQFFGPGTRLTVL.

This clonotype occurred many times. CDR3 nucleotide sequence: TGTGCCAGCAGTGACTCCCATGGACAGGGGAATACGCAGTATTTT. It yields the protein CASSDSHGQGNTQYF. V gene TRBV6-4 combines with J gene TRBJ2-3; 9 bases fit TRBD1. After removal of 0 bases from V and 7 bases from J, the junction contained 5 bases not matched to a gene. This CDR3 contains 15 residues. CDR1 MRHNA and CDR2 SNTAGT come from the germline V gene.

This clonotype has ten or more counts. The J gene is TRBJ2-1, the V gene TRBV20-1, with D perhaps matching TRBD1 (5 bases). In germline, CDR1 is DFQATT, CDR2 SNEGSKA (reference sequence). The CDR3 covers 15 residues. Trimming took 0 bases from V and 2 from J, leaving 11 bases between them. The CDR3 is CSARDLTVAYNEQFF. CDR3 DNA sequence: TGCAGTGCTAGAGATCTGACAGTCGCCTACAATGAGCAGTTCTTC.

This clonotype showed up many times. V is TRBV20-1 and J is TRBJ1-1; D gene unclear. The CDR3 has 14 residues. V lost 0 bases to trimming and J lost 0 bases, with 8 bases between them. Germline V gene data show CDR1 as DFQATT and CDR2 as SNEGSKA (reference sequence). CDR3 residues: CSARDPDVNTEAFF. DNA for the CDR3: TGCAGTGCTAGAGATCCAGACGTGAACACTGAAGCTTTCTTT.